This is a list of T cell receptor beta chains from one sample in a study of blood T cell repertoires in COVID-19. Clones were read by immunoSEQ multiplex PCR, and TCRdb kept only the in-frame ones, dropping some. Here the sample spans about 440,000 clones, 90% being singletons. The material sequenced was PBMCs or T cells enriched from blood (not recorded which). The receptors shown here come from a man aged 18 to 30 who had recovered from COVID-19. The conserved cysteine and the conserved F or W are not part of the CDR3 here.

CDR3aa	j_gene	v_gene	len
ASSQIKHLSGNTIY	TRBJ1-3	TRBV3-1/TRBV3-2	14
ASSYERQGILAF	TRBJ1-1	TRBV6-5	12
ASSLAGTSDLGTQY	TRBJ2-5	TRBV5-1	14
ASGGTGDGYT	TRBJ1-2	TRBV2	10
ASRSQGDNSPLH	TRBJ1-6	TRBV19	12
ASSLRQELNYGYT	TRBJ1-2	TRBV7-8	13
AWSLGGSTDTQY	TRBJ2-3	TRBV30	12
ASSVGQGNYGYT	TRBJ1-2	TRBV18	12
ASSYGQHNQPQH	TRBJ1-5	TRBV18	12
ASSPGLAHSGANVLT	TRBJ2-6	TRBV2	15
ASSLAQTAEAF	TRBJ1-1	TRBV5-1	11
ASSTRQGFPAGYEQY	TRBJ2-7	TRBV2	15
ASSPTQGRNQPQH	TRBJ1-5	TRBV7-6	13
ASSTTLNTEAF	TRBJ1-1	TRBV28	11
ASSLGGGGYT	TRBJ1-2	TRBV28	10
AIRTGGRGTGELF	TRBJ2-2	TRBV10-3	13
ASSLSTGTGASYGYT	TRBJ1-2	TRBV11-3	15
ASSSSYGTQY	TRBJ2-5	TRBV11-2	10
ASSLEPSGRSTQY	TRBJ2-3	TRBV7-2	13
SARIEGEAF	TRBJ1-1	TRBV20-1	9
ASSGGPTVGDTQY	TRBJ2-3	TRBV5-1	13
ASSPGLTLTYEQY	TRBJ2-7	TRBV18	13
ASSADTNSGNTIY	TRBJ1-3	TRBV27	13
ASSSRGETQY	TRBJ2-5	TRBV12-3/TRBV12-4	10
AWSRVNSPLH	TRBJ1-6	TRBV30	10
ASSQDRLAGDYEQY	TRBJ2-7	TRBV4-1	14
ASSLLGRDSGNTIY	TRBJ1-3	TRBV28	14
ASSYGTGGTGELF	TRBJ2-2	TRBV6-5	13
ASILRLLENTIY	TRBJ1-3	TRBV2	12
ASSQEREQETQY	TRBJ2-5	TRBV3-1/TRBV3-2	12
ASSHRRQAGNTIY	TRBJ1-3	TRBV3-1/TRBV3-2	13
ASSPTGSRRPPQSQH	TRBJ1-5	TRBV7-7	15
ASSLGETPQGNTEAF	TRBJ1-1	TRBV7-8	15
ASSPQVASFSQQETQY	TRBJ2-5	TRBV18	16
ASSSGTLYGYT	TRBJ1-2	TRBV5-4	11
ASSQGGVQETQY	TRBJ2-5	TRBV7-9	12
ASSLVGTGSDEQY	TRBJ2-7	TRBV13	13
ASTPGVSSNQPQH	TRBJ1-5	TRBV19	13
SVDGTVLNTEAF	TRBJ1-1	TRBV29-1	12
ASSLVPNTEAF	TRBJ1-1	TRBV18	11
AISVHTDTQY	TRBJ2-3	TRBV10-3	10
ATSRRAQGKDGYT	TRBJ1-2	TRBV15	13
ASGQGGVSNSPLH	TRBJ1-6	TRBV6-5	13
ARSLVAGGGTEETQY	TRBJ2-5	TRBV5-3	15
ASSQGSWTGVVGYT	TRBJ1-2	TRBV14	14
ASRSGTGNTEAF	TRBJ1-1	TRBV2	12
ASSLSGTSIFGGTQY	TRBJ2-3	TRBV4-1	15
SVTGDSSYEQY	TRBJ2-7	TRBV29-1	11
AWSDRGREQY	TRBJ2-7	TRBV30	10
ASSVWRESYGYT	TRBJ1-2	TRBV11-2	12
ASSLLTGMGRQPQH	TRBJ1-5	TRBV28	14
ASSSTTGSYADTQY	TRBJ2-3	TRBV5-1	14
ATSDTRVGSPLH	TRBJ1-6	TRBV24-1	12
ASSSGPPGPYNEQF	TRBJ2-1	TRBV9	14
AWSVPGERTEAF	TRBJ1-1	TRBV30	12
ASYYGTQGYEQY	TRBJ2-7	TRBV6-5	12
ATSRDRVGTGEKLF	TRBJ1-4	TRBV15	14
ASSVVAVNTGELF	TRBJ2-2	TRBV2	13
ASQTGTNYGYT	TRBJ1-2	TRBV21-1	11